The rows below give T cell receptor beta chains drawn from one sample of a study of OX40 agonist ivuxolimab in advanced cancers. Produced via immunoSEQ multiplex PCR; TCRdb's table is partial and in-frame only. This table has tens of thousands of clones, 90% to 95% appearing once. This specimen was CD4+ or CD8+ T cells sorted from blood, taken in a trial of the OX40 agonist ivuxolimab. The receptors originated from an adult with an advanced solid tumor such as melanoma, head and neck, liver or kidney cancer. Each CDR3 is given with its conserved first and last residue. The order of the fields is D gene, J gene, V gene, clone size, CDR3 DNA, CDR3 protein. The D gene is left open where the match is weak. Only some rows state a clone size, as once, few, many or a class for expanded clones.

D gene: TRBD2; J gene: TRBJ2-1; V gene: TRBV7-8; clone size: -; CDR3 DNA: TGTGCCAGCACTCAAAGGGGGGGACAGGGACTAGCGGGAGGCCTAACCTACAATGAGCAGTTCTTC; CDR3 protein: CASTQRGGQGLAGGLTYNEQFF
D gene: TRBD2; J gene: TRBJ2-7; V gene: TRBV5-1; clone size: -; CDR3 DNA: TGCGCCAGCAGCGGGCTAGCGGGATCCTACGAGCAGTACTTC; CDR3 protein: CASSGLAGSYEQYF
D gene: -; J gene: TRBJ1-5; V gene: TRBV27; clone size: -; CDR3 DNA: TGTGCCAGCAGTTTAACAGGGATTAGCAATCAGCCCCAGCATTTT; CDR3 protein: CASSLTGISNQPQHF
D gene: -; J gene: TRBJ1-5; V gene: TRBV6-1; clone size: -; CDR3 DNA: TGTGCCAGCACTTTCGGGGATAACAATCAGCCCCAGCATTTT; CDR3 protein: CASTFGDNNQPQHF
D gene: TRBD1; J gene: TRBJ2-2; V gene: TRBV30; clone size: -; CDR3 DNA: TGTGCCTGGAGCAGGGACAGGGGGCGCTCGGACGGGGAGCTGTTTTTT; CDR3 protein: CAWSRDRGRSDGELFF
D gene: -; J gene: TRBJ2-2; V gene: TRBV6-5; clone size: -; CDR3 DNA: TGTGCCAGCGGGCCGGACTCACTCCTCAGGGAGCTGTTTTTT; CDR3 protein: CASGPDSLLRELFF
D gene: -; J gene: TRBJ2-1; V gene: TRBV5-1; clone size: -; CDR3 DNA: TGCGCCAGCAGCTTTTATGGACGATCCTACAATGAGCAGTTCTTC; CDR3 protein: CASSFYGRSYNEQFF
D gene: -; J gene: TRBJ2-1; V gene: TRBV2; clone size: -; CDR3 DNA: TGTGCCAGCAGTGAAGGTGCCAGAGACTACAATGAGCAGTTCTTC; CDR3 protein: CASSEGARDYNEQFF
D gene: -; J gene: TRBJ2-6; V gene: TRBV6-1; clone size: once; CDR3 DNA: TGTGCCAGCATGGTAGGGGCCGGGGCCAACGTCCTGACTTTC; CDR3 protein: CASMVGAGANVLTF
D gene: -; J gene: TRBJ1-3; V gene: TRBV6-4; clone size: -; CDR3 DNA: TGTGCCAGCATCTTAACCGGGACCAATGGAAACACCATATATTTT; CDR3 protein: CASILTGTNGNTIYF
D gene: TRBD1; J gene: TRBJ1-5; V gene: TRBV19; clone size: -; CDR3 DNA: TGTGCCAGTCGAGCCGGGACAGGGAGTTATCAGCCCCAGCATTTT; CDR3 protein: CASRAGTGSYQPQHF
D gene: -; J gene: TRBJ1-3; V gene: TRBV7-2; clone size: once; CDR3 DNA: TGTGCCAGTCGACTAGGAGGGGCGGGCAGAGGTGGTGGAAACACCATATATTTT; CDR3 protein: CASRLGGAGRGGGNTIYF
D gene: -; J gene: TRBJ2-2; V gene: TRBV15; clone size: -; CDR3 DNA: TGTGCCACCAGCAGAGATCGAACCACCGGGGAGCTGTTTTTT; CDR3 protein: CATSRDRTTGELFF
D gene: -; J gene: TRBJ2-2; V gene: TRBV10-3; clone size: -; CDR3 DNA: TGTGCCATCACCCCAGCTGCCGGTGGGGAGCTGTTTTTT; CDR3 protein: CAITPAAGGELFF